The clone carrying this TCR beta chain was observed a few times. Its specificity is not known. The CDR3 totals 13 residues. Losses at the gene ends were 8 bases for V and 10 bases for J; bases not matched to a gene: 13. The V gene's germline CDR1 is DFQATT and CDR2 SNEGSKA (reference sequence). This record belongs to a study of blood T cells in healthy people across ages. Regarding the study as a whole: Using unsorted PBMCs precluded a conclusive naive versus antigen-experienced comparison.

Together with a sample-barcoded 5' primer, a J-beta primer mix was included in a second PCR lasting about 7 to 11 cycles. In TCRdb, the 5' RACE reads were re-called with MiXCR into one record per CDR3 protein. The table lists more than 800,000 distinct CDR3 sequences, more than 40% of them singletons. The clonotype comes from a woman in her fifties or sixties in good health. The specimen sequenced was blood. J is TRBJ2-1 and V is TRBV20-1; TRBD1 aligns across 8 bases. CDR3 coding DNA: TGCAGTAGGAGGAGGCAGGGGGCAGGGGAGCAGTTCTTC. Its protein is CSRRRQGAGEQFF.